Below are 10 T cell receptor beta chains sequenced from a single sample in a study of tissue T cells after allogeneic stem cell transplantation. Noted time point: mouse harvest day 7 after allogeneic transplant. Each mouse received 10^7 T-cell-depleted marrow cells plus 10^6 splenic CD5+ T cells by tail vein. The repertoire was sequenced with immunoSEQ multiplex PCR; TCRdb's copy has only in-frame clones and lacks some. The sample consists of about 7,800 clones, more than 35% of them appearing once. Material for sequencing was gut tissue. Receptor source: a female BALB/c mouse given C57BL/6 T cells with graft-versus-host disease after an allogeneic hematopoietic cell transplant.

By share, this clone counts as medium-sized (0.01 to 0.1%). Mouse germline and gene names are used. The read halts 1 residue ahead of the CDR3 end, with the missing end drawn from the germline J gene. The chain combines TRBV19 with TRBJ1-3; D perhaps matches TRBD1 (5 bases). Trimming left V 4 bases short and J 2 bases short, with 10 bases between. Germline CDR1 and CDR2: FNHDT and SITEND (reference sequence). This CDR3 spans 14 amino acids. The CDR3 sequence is CASSPSRAGNTLYF. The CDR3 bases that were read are TGTGCCAGCAGTCCCAGCAGGGCTGGAAATACGCTCTAT. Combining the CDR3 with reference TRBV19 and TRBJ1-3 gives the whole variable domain GGIITQTPKFLIGQEGQKLTLKCQQNFNHDTMYWYRQDSGKGLRLIYYSITENDLQKGDLSEGYDASREKKSSFSLTVTSAQKNEMAVFLCASSPSRAGNTLYFGEGSRLIVV.

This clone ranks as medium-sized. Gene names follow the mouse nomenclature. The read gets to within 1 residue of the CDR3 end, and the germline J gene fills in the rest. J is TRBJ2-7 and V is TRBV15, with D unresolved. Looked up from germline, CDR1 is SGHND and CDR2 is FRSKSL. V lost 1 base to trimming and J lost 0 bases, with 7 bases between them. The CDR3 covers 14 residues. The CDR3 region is CASSLGGSSYEQYF. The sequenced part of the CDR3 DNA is TGTGCCAGCAGTTTAGGAGGGAGCTCCTATGAACAGTAC. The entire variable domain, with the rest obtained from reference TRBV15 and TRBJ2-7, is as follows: DAGVTQTPRHEVAEKGQTIILKCEPVSGHNDLFWYRQTKIQGLELLSYFRSKSLMEDGGAFKDRFKAEMLNSSFSTLKIQPTEPKDSAVYLCASSLGGSSYEQYFGPGTRLTVL.

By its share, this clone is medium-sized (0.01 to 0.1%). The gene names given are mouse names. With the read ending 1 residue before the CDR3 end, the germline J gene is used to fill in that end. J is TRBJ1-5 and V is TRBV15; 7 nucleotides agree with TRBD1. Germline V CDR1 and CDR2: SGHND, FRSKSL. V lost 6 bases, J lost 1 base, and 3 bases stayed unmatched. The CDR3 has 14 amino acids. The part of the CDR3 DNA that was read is TGTGCCAGCAGCCTACAGGGGAACAACCAGGCTCCGCTT. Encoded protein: CASSLQGNNQAPL. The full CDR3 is CASSLQGNNQAPLF.

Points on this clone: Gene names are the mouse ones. The part of the CDR3 DNA that was read is TGTGCCAGCAGCTTTGGGACAACCAACGAAAGATTATTT. Translation: CASSFGTTNERLF. The whole CDR3 sequence reads CASSFGTTNERLFF. This chain joins TRBV3 and TRBJ1-4, with D possibly TRBD1 on 6 matching bases. Read coverage stops 1 residue before the CDR3 terminus; the germline J gene supplies the remainder. Trimming took 3 bases from V and 3 from J, leaving 8 bases between them. The CDR3 runs 14 residues. Germline values: CDR1 SNHLY, CDR2 FYNGKV (reference sequence).

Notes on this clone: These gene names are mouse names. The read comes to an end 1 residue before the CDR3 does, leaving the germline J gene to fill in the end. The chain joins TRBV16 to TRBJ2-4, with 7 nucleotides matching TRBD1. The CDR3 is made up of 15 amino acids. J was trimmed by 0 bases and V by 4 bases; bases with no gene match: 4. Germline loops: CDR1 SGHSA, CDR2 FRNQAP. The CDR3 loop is CASSSGQYSQNTLYF. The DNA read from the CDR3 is TGTGCAAGCAGCTCGGGACAGTATAGTCAAAACACCTTGTAC.

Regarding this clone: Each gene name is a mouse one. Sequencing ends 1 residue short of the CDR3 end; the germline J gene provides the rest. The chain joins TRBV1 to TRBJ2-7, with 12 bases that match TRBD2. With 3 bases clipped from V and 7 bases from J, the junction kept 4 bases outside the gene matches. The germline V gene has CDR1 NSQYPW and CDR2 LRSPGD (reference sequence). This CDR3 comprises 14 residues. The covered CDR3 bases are TGCACCTGCAGTGCGACTGGGGGGGCAGGCGAACAGTAC. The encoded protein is CTCSATGGAGEQY. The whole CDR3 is CTCSATGGAGEQYF.

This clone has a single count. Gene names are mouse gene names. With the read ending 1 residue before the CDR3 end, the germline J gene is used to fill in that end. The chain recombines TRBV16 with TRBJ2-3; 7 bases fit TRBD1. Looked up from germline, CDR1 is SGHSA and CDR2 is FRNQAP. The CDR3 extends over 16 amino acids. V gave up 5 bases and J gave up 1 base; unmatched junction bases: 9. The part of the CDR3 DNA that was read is TGTGCAAGCAGCCCCGACAGGGTGAGAGGTGCAGAAACGCTGTAT. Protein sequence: CASSPDRVRGAETLY. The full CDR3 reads CASSPDRVRGAETLYF.

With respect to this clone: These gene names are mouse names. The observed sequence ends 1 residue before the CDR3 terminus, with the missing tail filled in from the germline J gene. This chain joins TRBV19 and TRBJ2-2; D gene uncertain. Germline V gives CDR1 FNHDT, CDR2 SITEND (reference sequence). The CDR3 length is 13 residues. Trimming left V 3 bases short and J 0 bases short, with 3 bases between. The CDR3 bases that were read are TGTGCCAGCAGTACCCCAAACACCGGGCAGCTCTAC. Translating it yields CASSTPNTGQLY. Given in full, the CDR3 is CASSTPNTGQLYF.

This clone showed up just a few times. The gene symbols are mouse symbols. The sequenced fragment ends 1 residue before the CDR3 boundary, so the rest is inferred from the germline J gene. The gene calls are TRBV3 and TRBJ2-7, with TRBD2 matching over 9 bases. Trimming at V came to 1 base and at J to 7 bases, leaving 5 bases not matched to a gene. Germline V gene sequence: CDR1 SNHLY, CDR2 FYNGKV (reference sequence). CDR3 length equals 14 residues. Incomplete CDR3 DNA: TGTGCCAGCAGCTTAGTGGGGGGGCGCGGGGAACAGTAC. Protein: CASSLVGGRGEQY. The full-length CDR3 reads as CASSLVGGRGEQYF. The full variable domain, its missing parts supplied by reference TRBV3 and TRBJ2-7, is GPKVLQIPSHQIIDMGQMVTLNCDPVSNHLYFYWYKQILGQQMEFLVNFYNGKVMEKSKLFKDQFSVERPDGSYFTLKIQPTALEDSAVYFCASSLVGGRGEQYFGPGTRLTVL.

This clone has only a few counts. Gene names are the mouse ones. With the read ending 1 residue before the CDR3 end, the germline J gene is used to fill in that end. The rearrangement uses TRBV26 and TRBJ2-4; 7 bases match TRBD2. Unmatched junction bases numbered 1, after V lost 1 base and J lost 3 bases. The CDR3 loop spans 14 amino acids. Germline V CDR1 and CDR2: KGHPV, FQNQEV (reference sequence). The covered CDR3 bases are TGTGCCAGCAGTCTGTGGGGGGGGCAAAACACCTTGTAC. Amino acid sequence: CASSLWGGQNTLY. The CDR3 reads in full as CASSLWGGQNTLYF.